This T cell receptor beta chain was captured by sequencing in a study of T cells in Graves' hyperthyroidism and ophthalmopathy (dated by TCRdb to the late 2010s). A note on the overall study: Peripheral blood was collected at initial diagnosis, before any treatment. TCR V-J signatures able to tell the groups apart were searched for in a discovery cohort of 90 to 100 patients, of whom around 43 had Graves' ophthalmopathy and some 60 had stable Graves' hyperthyroidism. Prospective prediction of ophthalmopathy was tested in an independent validation cohort consisting of some 18 hyperthyroidism patients and 15 or so patients who later progressed to ophthalmopathy. The roughly 94 discovery patients were randomly divided into training and test sets at a 7:3 ratio. Thyroid tissue and blood T-cell repertoires from over 5 Graves' hyperthyroidism patients were also compared in the study. After blood sampling, hyperthyroidism patients were treated with methimazole at a starting dose of 30 mg daily, and ophthalmopathy patients were treated with high-dose intravenous methylprednisolone. TCR Vbeta CDR3 sequencing of 140 or so peripheral blood samples (43 ophthalmopathy, around 80 hyperthyroidism and approximately 17 progressor patients) is reported in the paper.

This clonotype was picked up a small number of times. It has no known antigen specificity. Base qualities are missing; no much larger clone stands one base away. What the study reported, not specific to this receptor: Sample size was not statistically predetermined, and investigators were not blinded to group allocation. In cross-validation, a model built on a 13 V-J signature told ophthalmopathy apart from stable hyperthyroidism with over 85% sensitivity and about 81% specificity, and in testing the same model reached 80%/75%. Most expanded thyroid clonotypes (frequency above 0.001) were also detected in blood, a finding suggesting that blood repertoires may reflect thyroid immune responses. In validation, the model predicted progression to ophthalmopathy with roughly 66% sensitivity and around 72% specificity, a median of 6.5 months before onset.

The TCR beta CDR3 regions were amplified from RNA transcripts. A first-round RT-PCR of the TCR CDR3 used the HTBI primer set with the Qiagen OneStep RT-PCR kit. The libraries were constructed in a second round of multiplex PCR and then size-selected and purified. Sequencing of the libraries was done on an Illumina HiSeq2000 using paired-end 100 bp reads. The paper's data handling went like this. Raw data were processed with SOAPnuke, discarding reads with adapters, uncalled bases, mean Phred below 15, or no exact constant-primer or identifier match. High-quality paired reads were merged using COPE v1.2.5, and each unique nucleotide sequence was defined as a clonotype. Clonotypes were aligned to IMGT TRBV, TRBD and TRBJ reference segments using MiTCR v1.1. Only V-J combinations with frequency above 0.0001, covering 99% to 99.2% of repertoires, were analysed. The TCS score was defined as F50 (clonal expansion) divided by E x V (chaos), with BLOSUM62-based TCRdist calculated between CDR3 peptides within each V-J. Welch's t-statistics and random forest reduced roughly 500 V-J features to roughly 13, which were used in a naive Bayes classifier (R e1071). The public reads were run again by TCRdb, first through fastp at Q25 and then through MiXCR, and only productive beta chains were kept. Each record represents a unique CDR3 protein, reported with the most common genes and DNA among its rows. TCRdb, not the original authors, processed these V and J calls. This sample comprises about half a million distinct CDR3 sequences, around 16% of them detected only once. The ten top clones hold 29% of the sample.

In the ophthalmopathy patients, disease was moderately to severely active, with a Clinical Activity Score of 3 or more, a NOSPECS grade of 4 or more, and a duration of less than 3 months. Patients with uncontrolled infections, other autoimmune diseases, pregnancy or lactation were excluded. Clinical symptoms, serum thyroxine and TRAb, thyroid ultrasound, and orbital computed tomography formed the basis for the diagnoses. Ficoll-Paque density gradient centrifugation was used to isolate PBMCs from about 10 ml of fresh peripheral blood. Total RNA was extracted with Trizol reagent, and quality was checked on an Agilent 2100 Bioanalyzer. The sequence was obtained from a woman aged 25-40 years with Graves' ophthalmopathy. The sequenced sample consisted of blood.

The CDR3 region: CASSPTQGEAFF. Read as DNA, the sequence is TGTGCCAGCAGCCCAACACAGGGAGAAGCTTTCTTT. This chain joins TRBV13 to TRBJ1-1; TRBD1 is possibly the D segment (6 matching bases). V is clipped by 5 bases and J by 8 bases, and the sequence between their germline boundaries is 12 bases long. Per the germline V gene (reference sequence), PRHDT is the CDR1 and FYEKMQ is the CDR2. From the cysteine up to the phenylalanine, the CDR3 has a length of 12 residues. Solely the CDR3 DNA is kept, with 36 bases framed from the first base.